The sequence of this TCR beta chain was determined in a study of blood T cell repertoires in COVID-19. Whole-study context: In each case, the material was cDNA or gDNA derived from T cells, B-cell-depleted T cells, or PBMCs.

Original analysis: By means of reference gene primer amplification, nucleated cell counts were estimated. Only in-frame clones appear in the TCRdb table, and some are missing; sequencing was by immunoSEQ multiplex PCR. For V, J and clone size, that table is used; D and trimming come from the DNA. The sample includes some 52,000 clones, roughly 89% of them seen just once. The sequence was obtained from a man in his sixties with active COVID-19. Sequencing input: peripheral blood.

The CDR3: CATSDSRDTQETQYF. In DNA form, the CDR3 reads TGTGCCACCAGTGATTCCCGGGACACCCAAGAGACCCAGTACTTC. The chain recombines TRBV24-1 with TRBJ2-5, with D possibly being TRBD1 (6 bases). Germline V gives CDR1 KGHDR, CDR2 SFDVKD. This CDR3 spans 15 amino acids. V lost 2 bases and J 1 base, leaving 10 bases between the germline ends.